This TCR beta chain stems from a study of radiotherapy plus CTLA-4 blockade in lung cancer (dated by TCRdb to 2016 to 2018). Study-level background: Among enrolled patients, around 18% had an objective response and roughly 30% reached disease control.

The study tested focal radiation therapy combined with CTLA-4 blockade (ipilimumab) in patients with chemo-refractory metastatic non-small-cell lung cancer. Libraries were made using the immunoSEQ multiplex PCR assay. The table was pulled from immuneACCESS by TCRdb, which kept in-frame rearrangements only. Such tables lose some clones; where checked, under half of the loss comes from unresolved V genes, and the rest has no known cause. The sample contains around 80,000 clones, 75% to 90% of them found a single time. In total, the top ten clones hold 0.82% of the sample. Study-wide conclusions, independent of this receptor: After treatment with radiotherapy and ipilimumab, TCR clones that originated in tumors expanded in peripheral blood. Increased serum interferon-beta after radiation, together with early dynamic changes in blood T cell clones, were reported to be the strongest predictors of response.

In the case of this clone: The specificity of this receptor is unknown. Base qualities are not recorded, but no much larger clone differs from it by a single base.

From the cysteine through the phenylalanine, the CDR3 covers 13 amino acids. Only the CDR3 part of the read is kept: 39 bases, read in frame from the first base. Trimming removed 0 bases from V and 8 bases from J; the gene matches leave 1 base unexplained. From the germline V gene (reference sequence), CDR1 is SEHNR and CDR2 is FQNEAQ. The sample in question was peripheral blood, obtained from a patient treated with radiotherapy plus ipilimumab. This receptor was identified in a human donor with non-small cell lung cancer who had stable disease on radiotherapy plus ipilimumab. Recombination joined TRBV7-9 with TRBJ1-2, with 9 bases matching TRBD1. CDR3 reads: CASSLAGQGGYTF. In nucleotide form, the sequence is TGTGCCAGCAGCTTAGCGGGACAGGGCGGCTACACCTTC.